The 4 T cell receptor beta chains below come from one sample, sequenced in a study of OX40 agonist ivuxolimab in advanced cancers. Library method: the immunoSEQ multiplex PCR assay. In TCRdb, the immuneACCESS table is reduced to in-frame sequences with V and J assigned. These tables do not hold every clone; where another copy was compared, an unresolved V gene accounts for under half, and the others remain unexplained. Present in this sample are approximately 64,000 clones, approximately 90% of which were seen just once. Together, the top ten hold 0.65% to 0.7% of the sample. The source was CD4+ or CD8+ T cells sorted from blood, collected in a trial of the OX40 agonist ivuxolimab. The receptors stem from an adult with an advanced solid tumor such as melanoma, head and neck, liver or kidney cancer.

The chain employs TRBV9 and TRBJ2-1, with D unresolved. The CDR3 totals 16 residues. Trimming pared 0 bases from V and 8 bases from J, leaving 18 bases between. Germline V lookup: CDR1 SGDLS, CDR2 YYNGEE. The CDR3 DNA follows: TGTGCCAGCAGCGTAGCAAGTAATCAGGCTCACCATGAGCAGTTCTTC. It specifies CASSVASNQAHHEQFF.

V usage is TRBV7-2 and J usage is TRBJ2-6; maybe TRBD2 (6 bases). The CDR3 runs to 16 residues. Germline CDR1 and CDR2: SGHTA and FQGNSA. V was clipped by 1 base and J by 2 bases, with 9 bases between them. The CDR3 is CASSLVGRPGANVLTF. The DNA for the CDR3 is TGTGCCAGCAGCTTAGTTGGGAGGCCTGGGGCCAACGTCCTGACTTTC. The whole variable domain, remainder taken from reference TRBV7-2 and TRBJ2-6, is GAGVSQSPSNKVTEKGKDVELRCDPISGHTALYWYRQSLGQGLEFLIYFQGNSAPDKSGLPSDRFSAERTGGSVSTLTIQRTQQEDSAVYLCASSLVGRPGANVLTFGAGSRLTVL.

This chain links TRBV18 with TRBJ1-4, with TRBD1 as a possible D gene (6 bases). CDR1 is KGHSH and CDR2 is LQKENI in the germline V gene. The CDR3 sequence is 13 residues long. V was pared by 6 bases and J by 7 bases, with 12 bases between. DNA for the CDR3: TGTGCCAGCTCCCAGGGGACGCTTGAAAAACTGTTTTTT. Amino acids: CASSQGTLEKLFF.

The chain is built from TRBV25-1 and TRBJ2-3; 9 bases are a match to TRBD2. The CDR3 length is 13 residues. The J segment lost 3 bases and the V segment lost 11 bases, leaving 6 bases of the junction unmatched. The germline CDR1 and CDR2 sequences are MGHDK and SYGVNS. CDR3 bases: TGTGCCGTAGGGGCGGGAGGGACAGATACGCAGTATTTT. Its protein product is CAVGAGGTDTQYF.